This is a list of T cell receptor beta chains from one sample in a study of blood T cell repertoires in COVID-19. Data came from immunoSEQ multiplex PCR; TCRdb stores just in-frame clones and leaves some out. The data show 330,000 or so clones, with roughly 90% seen just once and 1% held by the top ten. Material: PBMCs or T cells enriched from blood (not recorded which). The receptors here all came from a woman in her thirties who had been exposed to COVID-19. Each CDR3 is given with its conserved first and last residue. A D gene is named only where the DNA matches it firmly. Size is omitted from some rows. Given values are once, few, many or a class for expanded clones.

D gene	J gene	V gene	clone size	CDR3 DNA	CDR3 protein
NA	TRBJ2-1	TRBV5-1	NA	TGCGCCAGCGCACGGGAGTTATCCTACAATGAGCAGTTCTTC	CASARELSYNEQFF
NA	TRBJ1-2	TRBV29-1	NA	TGCAGCCCTCGGAGCCTCGAGGATGGCTACACCTTC	CSPRSLEDGYTF
NA	TRBJ1-2	TRBV27	NA	TGTGCCAGCAGTTTCGGGGTAGAGGGAGTCGGCTACACCTTC	CASSFGVEGVGYTF
NA	TRBJ2-1	TRBV24-1	NA	TGTGCCACCAGTGATCCCACTGTTCACCCCTACAATGAGCAGTTCTTC	CATSDPTVHPYNEQFF
TRBD2	TRBJ2-3	TRBV19	once	TGTGCCAGTAGTACCCGGACTAGCGGGAGAACAGATACGCAGTATTTT	CASSTRTSGRTDTQYF
NA	TRBJ2-7	TRBV27	NA	TGTGCCAGCAGTTTATCGGGCACCCGGAGGACCTACGAGCAGTACTTC	CASSLSGTRRTYEQYF
NA	TRBJ1-1	TRBV12-3/TRBV12-4	NA	TGTGCCAGCACCCGAGACATGAACACTGAAGCTTTCTTT	CASTRDMNTEAFF
NA	TRBJ2-7	TRBV27	NA	TGTGCCAGCAGTTTCAATGGGGAGAGCTACGAGCAGTACTTC	CASSFNGESYEQYF
NA	TRBJ2-1	TRBV18	NA	TGTGCCAGCTCTCGGTCTCTAGACCCCTACAATGAGCAGTTCTTC	CASSRSLDPYNEQFF
NA	TRBJ2-7	TRBV10-2	NA	TGCGCCAGCAGTGAGTTCCAGGGTCCCTACGAGCAGTACTTC	CASSEFQGPYEQYF
TRBD2	TRBJ2-3	TRBV10-2	NA	TGCGCCAGCAGTCAACACTTAGCGGGAGGGCAGTCGGGTTCCACAGATACGCAGTATTTT	CASSQHLAGGQSGSTDTQYF